This T cell receptor (beta chain) was found in a study of T cell clonality in common variable immunodeficiency. Study-wide points: Compared with controls, CVID subjects had fewer shared TCRbeta clones. Fewer deletions and N-nucleotide insertions were reportedly seen in common variable immunodeficiency TCR beta sequences. CVID patient heterogeneity limited repertoire-clinical complication correlations.

CVID subjects had received replacement immunoglobulin for at least one year. Clones were sequenced by immunoSEQ multiplex PCR, and TCRdb holds only the in-frame ones, with some missing. The sample has about 9,200 clones, none seen only once; the top ten hold about 4.4%. At least ten counts were recorded for this clone. Its antigen is unidentified. The sequence runs out 3 residues before the end of the CDR3; the remainder is reconstructed from the germline J gene. The CDR3 extends over 17 amino acids. The V and J ends lost 2 bases and 5 bases, in that order; junction bases with no gene match: 9. CDR1 and CDR2 from the germline V gene are DFQATT and SNEGSKA (reference sequence).

The clonotype comes from a human donor with common variable immunodeficiency. The rearrangement uses TRBV20-1 and TRBJ2-5; 15 bases are a match to TRBD2. Material: peripheral blood mononuclear cells. CDR3 bases read: TGCAGTGCTAGAAAGATGGGACTAGCGGGAGGAAGGGAGACC. Protein: CSARKMGLAGGRET. In full, the CDR3 is CSARKMGLAGGRETQYF.